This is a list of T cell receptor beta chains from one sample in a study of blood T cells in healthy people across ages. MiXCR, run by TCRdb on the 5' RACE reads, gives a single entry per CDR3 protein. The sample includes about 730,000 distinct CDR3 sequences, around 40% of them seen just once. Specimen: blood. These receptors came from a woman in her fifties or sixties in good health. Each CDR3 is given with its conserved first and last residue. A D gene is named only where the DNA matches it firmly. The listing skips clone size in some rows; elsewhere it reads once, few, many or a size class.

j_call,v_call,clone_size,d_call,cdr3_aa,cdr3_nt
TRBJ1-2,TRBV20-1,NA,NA,CSAKGLTGHYGYTF,TGCAGTGCCAAAGGTCTAACAGGGCACTATGGCTACACCTTC
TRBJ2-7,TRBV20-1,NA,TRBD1,CSAENTGGTYEQYF,TGCAGTGCAGAAAACACAGGGGGCACCTACGAGCAGTACTTC
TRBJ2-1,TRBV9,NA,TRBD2,CASSGKRGTYNEQFF,TGTGCCAGCAGCGGCAAGCGGGGGACCTACAATGAGCAGTTCTTC
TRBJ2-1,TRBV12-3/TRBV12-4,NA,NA,CASSSLAPSSYEQFF,TGTGCCAGCAGCTCCCTAGCGCCTAGCTCCTACGAGCAGTTCTTC
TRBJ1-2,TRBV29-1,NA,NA,CSVLEGAGANYGYTF,TGCAGCGTTCTTGAGGGAGCCGGAGCTAACTATGGCTACACCTTC
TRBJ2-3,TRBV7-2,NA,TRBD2,CASSLGGPSGRRRTDTQYF,TGTGCCAGCAGCTTGGGAGGTCCTAGCGGGAGGAGGCGGACAGATACGCAGTATTTT
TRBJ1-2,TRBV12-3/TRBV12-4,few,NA,CASSLIGYGYTF,TGTGCCAGCAGTTTAATCGGCTATGGCTACACCTTC
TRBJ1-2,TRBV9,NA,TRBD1,CASSPGQGAAGYTF,TGTGCCAGCAGCCCCGGACAGGGGGCGGCTGGCTACACCTTC
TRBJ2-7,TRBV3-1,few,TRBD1,CASSHGRLQGFLVDEQYF,TGTGCCAGCAGCCATGGACGGTTACAGGGGTTCTTGGTCGACGAGCAGTACTTC
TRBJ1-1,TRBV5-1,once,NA,CASSLADGINTEAFF,TGCGCCAGCAGCTTGGCCGACGGCATAAACACTGAAGCTTTCTTT
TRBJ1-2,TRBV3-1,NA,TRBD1,CASSLQDRGGYGYTF,TGTGCCAGCAGCCTCCAGGACAGGGGTGGCTATGGCTACACCTTC
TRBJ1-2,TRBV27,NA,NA,CASSLSMTNYGYTF,TGTGCCAGCAGTTTATCTATGACTAACTATGGCTACACCTTC
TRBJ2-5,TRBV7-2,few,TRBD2,CASSNGLVRETQYF,TGTGCCAGCAGCAACGGACTAGTGAGAGAGACCCAGTACTTC
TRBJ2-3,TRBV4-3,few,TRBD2,CASSQEGLAGRDTQYF,TGCGCCAGCAGCCAAGAGGGACTAGCGGGAAGGGATACGCAGTATTTT
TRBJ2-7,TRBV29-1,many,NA,CSAATGFYEQYF,TGCAGCGCTGCGACAGGATTCTACGAGCAGTACTTC
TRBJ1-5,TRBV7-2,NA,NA,CASSLDQGNQPQHF,TGTGCCAGCAGCTTAGATCAGGGCAATCAGCCCCAGCATTTT
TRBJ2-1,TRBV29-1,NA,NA,CSGTTGTEQFF,TGCAGCGGCACTACAGGGACTGAGCAGTTCTTC
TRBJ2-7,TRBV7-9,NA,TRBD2,CASSPGRAGGYEQYF,TGTGCCAGCAGCCCCGGACGAGCGGGAGGATACGAGCAGTACTTC
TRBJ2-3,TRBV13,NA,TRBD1,CASSNTDRAQYF,TGTGCCAGCAGCAACACGGACAGGGCGCAGTATTTT
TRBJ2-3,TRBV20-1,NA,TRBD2,CSAFLAGPDTQYF,TGCAGTGCTTTTCTAGCGGGGCCAGATACGCAGTATTTT
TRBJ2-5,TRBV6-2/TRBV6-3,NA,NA,CASGGFRYEQYF,TGTGCCAGTGGCGGGTTTAGGTATGAGCAGTACTTC
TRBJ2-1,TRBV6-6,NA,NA,CATSRGLGEQFF,TGTGCCACTTCCAGGGGTCTAGGTGAGCAGTTCTTC
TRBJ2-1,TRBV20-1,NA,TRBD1,CSASDRGTYNEQFF,TGCAGTGCTTCAGACAGGGGGACCTACAATGAGCAGTTCTTC
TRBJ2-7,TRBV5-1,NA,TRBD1,CASGLGDRGPDEQYF,TGCGCCAGCGGCTTGGGGGACAGGGGTCCGGACGAGCAGTACTTC
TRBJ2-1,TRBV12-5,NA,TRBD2,CASGPGTSGTNEQFF,TGTGCTAGTGGTCCAGGGACTAGCGGGACTAATGAGCAGTTCTTC
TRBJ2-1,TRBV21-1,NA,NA,CASKNGTGSSYNEQFF,TGTGCCAGCAAGAATGGGACAGGGAGCTCCTACAATGAGCAGTTCTTC
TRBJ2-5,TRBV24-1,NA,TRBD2,CATSPIAGGPETQYF,TGTGCCACCAGTCCGATAGCGGGAGGGCCAGAGACCCAGTACTTC
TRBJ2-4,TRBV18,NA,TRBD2,CASSPHRVGETSGGEQYF,TGTGCCAGCTCACCCCACAGGGTTGGTGAGACTAGCGGGGGTGAGCAGTACTTC
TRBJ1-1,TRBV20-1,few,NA,CSQRGGTEAFF,TGCAGTCAAAGGGGAGGCACTGAAGCTTTCTTT
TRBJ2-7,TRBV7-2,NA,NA,CASSLLTWVSRTYEQYF,TGTGCCAGCAGCTTATTAACCTGGGTCAGTAGAACCTACGAGCAGTACTTC
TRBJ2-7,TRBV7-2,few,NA,CASSLGPPISYEQYF,TGTGCCAGCAGCTTAGGCCCTCCGATATCCTACGAGCAGTACTTC
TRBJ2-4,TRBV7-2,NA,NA,CASGFSGSLPNIQYF,TGTGCCAGCGGCTTTTCAGGGTCACTACCAAACATTCAGTACTTC
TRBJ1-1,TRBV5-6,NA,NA,CASSLRPTVGTEAFF,TGTGCCAGCAGCTTGAGACCGACGGTTGGCACTGAAGCTTTCTTT
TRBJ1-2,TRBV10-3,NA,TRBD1,CAISAEQGYGYTF,TGTGCCATCAGTGCGGAACAGGGGTATGGCTACACCTTC
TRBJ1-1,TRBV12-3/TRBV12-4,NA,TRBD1,CASSLEQGGAFF,TGTGCCAGCAGTTTAGAGCAGGGGGGAGCTTTCTTT
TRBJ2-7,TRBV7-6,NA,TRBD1,CASSSGQGPLYEQYF,TGTGCCAGCAGCTCAGGACAGGGGCCCCTCTACGAGCAGTACTTC
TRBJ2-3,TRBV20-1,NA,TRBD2,CSASLAGGHGTQYF,TGCAGTGCTAGCCTAGCGGGGGGGCATGGCACGCAGTATTTT
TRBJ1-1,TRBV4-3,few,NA,CASSQDLGRGLNTEAFF,TGCGCCAGCAGCCAAGATCTCGGCAGGGGCTTAAACACTGAAGCTTTCTTT
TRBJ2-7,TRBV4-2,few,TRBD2,CASSQERGLPYEQYF,TGTGCCAGCAGCCAAGAACGGGGACTACCCTACGAGCAGTACTTC
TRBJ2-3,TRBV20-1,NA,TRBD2,CSAIVKTSGGAADTQYF,TGCAGTGCTATCGTTAAGACTAGCGGGGGGGCCGCAGATACGCAGTATTTT
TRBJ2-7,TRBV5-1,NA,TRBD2,CASSLGQGLARTYEQYF,TGCGCCAGCAGCTTGGGTCAAGGACTAGCGCGGACCTACGAGCAGTACTTC
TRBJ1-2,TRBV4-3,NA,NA,CASSQGQASNYGYTF,TGCGCCAGCAGCCAAGGGCAGGCGTCTAACTATGGCTACACCTTC
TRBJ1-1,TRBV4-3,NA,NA,CASSQGGSLVGEAFF,TGCGCCAGCAGCCAAGGAGGCAGCCTCGTTGGTGAAGCTTTCTTT
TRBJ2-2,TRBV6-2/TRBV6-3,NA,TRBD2,CASSVTGTSYNPGELFF,TGTGCCAGCAGTGTCACAGGGACTAGCTATAACCCCGGGGAGCTGTTTTTT
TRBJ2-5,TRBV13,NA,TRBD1,CASSTDRVQETQYF,TGTGCCAGCAGCACGGACAGGGTCCAAGAGACCCAGTACTTC
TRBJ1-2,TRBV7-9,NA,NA,CASSLVSDYGYTF,TGTGCCAGCAGCTTAGTATCGGACTATGGCTACACCTTC
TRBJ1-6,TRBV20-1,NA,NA,CSARAQVLGNSPLHF,TGCAGTGCTAGGGCTCAGGTTCTTGGGAATTCACCCCTCCACTTT
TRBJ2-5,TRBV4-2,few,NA,CASSQEPAEETQYF,TGTGCCAGCAGCCAAGAACCCGCGGAAGAGACCCAGTACTTC
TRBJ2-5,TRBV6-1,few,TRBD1,CASSRDRTSETQYF,TGTGCCAGCAGTCGGGACAGGACTTCGGAGACCCAGTACTTC
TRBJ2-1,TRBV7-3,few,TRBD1,CASSFQGEHEQFF,TGTGCCAGCAGCTTTCAGGGGGAGCATGAGCAGTTCTTC